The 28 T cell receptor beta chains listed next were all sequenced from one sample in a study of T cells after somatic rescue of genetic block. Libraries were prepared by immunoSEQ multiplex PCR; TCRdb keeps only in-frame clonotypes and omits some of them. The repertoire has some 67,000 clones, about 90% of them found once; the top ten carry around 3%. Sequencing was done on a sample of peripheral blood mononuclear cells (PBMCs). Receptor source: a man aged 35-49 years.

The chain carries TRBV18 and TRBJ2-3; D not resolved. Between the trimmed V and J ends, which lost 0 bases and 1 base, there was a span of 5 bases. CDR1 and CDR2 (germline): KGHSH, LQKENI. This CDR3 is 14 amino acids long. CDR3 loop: CASSPPSGTDTQYF. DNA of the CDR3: TGTGCCAGCTCACCACCCTCGGGCACAGATACGCAGTATTTT.

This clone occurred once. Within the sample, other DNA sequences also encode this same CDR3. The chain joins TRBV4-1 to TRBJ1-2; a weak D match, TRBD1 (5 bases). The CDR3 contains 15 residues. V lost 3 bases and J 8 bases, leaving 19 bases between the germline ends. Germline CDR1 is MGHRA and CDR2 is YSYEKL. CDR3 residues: CASSHTVGLGRGYTF. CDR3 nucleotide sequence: TGCGCCAGCAGCCATACAGTGGGGCTCGGGAGAGGCTACACCTTC.

The CDR3 region has the DNA TGTGCCAGCAGCGACAGGGCAGGAGGCAATGAGCAGTTCTTC. The encoded protein is CASSDRAGGNEQFF. The chain couples TRBV27 to TRBJ2-1; 7 positions agree with TRBD1. The V gene end was trimmed by 6 bases and the J gene end by 6 bases; junction bases not matched to a gene: 8. This CDR3 is built from 14 residues. Germline CDR1 and CDR2: MNHEY and SMNVEV (reference sequence).

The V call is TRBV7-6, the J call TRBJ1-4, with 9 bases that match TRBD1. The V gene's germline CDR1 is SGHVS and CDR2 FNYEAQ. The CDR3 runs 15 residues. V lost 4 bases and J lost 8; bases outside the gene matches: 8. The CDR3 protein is CASSYQQGAREKLFF. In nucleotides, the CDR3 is TGTGCCAGCAGCTATCAACAGGGGGCGCGGGAAAAACTGTTTTTT.

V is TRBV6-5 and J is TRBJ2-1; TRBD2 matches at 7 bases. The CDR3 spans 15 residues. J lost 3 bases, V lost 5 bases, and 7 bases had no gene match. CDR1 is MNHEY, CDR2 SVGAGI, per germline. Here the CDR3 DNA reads TGTGCCAGCAGTCGGGCTAGCGGCCTCTACAATGAGCAGTTCTTC. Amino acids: CASSRASGLYNEQFF.

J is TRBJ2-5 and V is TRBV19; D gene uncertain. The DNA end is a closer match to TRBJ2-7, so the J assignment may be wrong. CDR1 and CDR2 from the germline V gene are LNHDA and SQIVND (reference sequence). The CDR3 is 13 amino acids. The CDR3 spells CASSSTGLYEQYF. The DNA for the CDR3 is TGTGCCAGTAGCTCTACCGGGCTCTACGAGCAGTACTTC.

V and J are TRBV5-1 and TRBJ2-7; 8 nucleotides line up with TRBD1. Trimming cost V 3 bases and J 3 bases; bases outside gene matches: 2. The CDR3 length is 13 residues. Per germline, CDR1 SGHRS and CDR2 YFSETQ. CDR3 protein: CASSYGQGYEQYF. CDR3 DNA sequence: TGCGCCAGCAGCTATGGACAGGGCTACGAGCAGTACTTC.

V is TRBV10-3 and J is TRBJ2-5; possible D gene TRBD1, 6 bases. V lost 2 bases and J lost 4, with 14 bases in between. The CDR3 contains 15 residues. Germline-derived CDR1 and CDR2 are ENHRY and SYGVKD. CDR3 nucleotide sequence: TGTGCCATCAGTGAGCGGAAAACAGGGCTAGAGACCCAGTACTTC. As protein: CAISERKTGLETQYF.

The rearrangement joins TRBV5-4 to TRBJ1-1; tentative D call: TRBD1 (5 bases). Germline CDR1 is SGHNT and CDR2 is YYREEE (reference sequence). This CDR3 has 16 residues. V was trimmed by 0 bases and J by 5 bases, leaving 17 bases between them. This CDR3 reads CASSLEGLGSATEAFF. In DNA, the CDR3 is TGTGCCAGCAGCTTGGAGGGGCTCGGTAGTGCTACTGAAGCTTTCTTT.

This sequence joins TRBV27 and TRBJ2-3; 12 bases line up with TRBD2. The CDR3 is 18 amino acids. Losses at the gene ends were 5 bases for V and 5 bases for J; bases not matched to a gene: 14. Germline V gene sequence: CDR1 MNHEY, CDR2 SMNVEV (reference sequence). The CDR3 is CASSPRGASGGAGDTQYF. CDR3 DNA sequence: TGTGCCAGCAGTCCCAGGGGGGCTAGCGGGGGGGCCGGAGATACGCAGTATTTT.

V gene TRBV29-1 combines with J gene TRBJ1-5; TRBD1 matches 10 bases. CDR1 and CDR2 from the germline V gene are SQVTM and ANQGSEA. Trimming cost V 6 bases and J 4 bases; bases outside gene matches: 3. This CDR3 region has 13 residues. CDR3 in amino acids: CSVTGGPNQPQHF. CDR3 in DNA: TGCAGCGTGACAGGGGGCCCAAATCAGCCCCAGCATTTT. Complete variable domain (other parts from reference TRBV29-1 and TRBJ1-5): SAVISQKPSRDICQRGTSLTIQCQVDSQVTMMFWYRQQPGQSLTLIATANQGSEATYESGFVIDKFPISRPNLTFSTLTVSNMSPEDSSIYLCSVTGGPNQPQHFGDGTRLSIL.

The CDR3 coding sequence is TGTGCCAGTAGTGCAGGGCCCACCGGGGAGCTGTTTTTT. It specifies CASSAGPTGELFF. The rearrangement joins TRBV19 to TRBJ2-2, with D perhaps matching TRBD1 (5 bases). This CDR3 is 13 amino acids long. The V gene lost 5 bases and the J gene lost 4 bases, with 8 bases spanning the gap. CDR1 and CDR2 from the germline V gene are LNHDA and SQIVND (reference sequence).

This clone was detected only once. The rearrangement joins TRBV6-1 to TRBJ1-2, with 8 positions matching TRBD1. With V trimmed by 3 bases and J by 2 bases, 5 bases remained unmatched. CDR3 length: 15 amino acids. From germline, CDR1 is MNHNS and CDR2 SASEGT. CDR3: CASSDRDRLNYGYTF. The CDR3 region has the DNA TGTGCCAGCAGTGATCGGGACAGGCTCAACTATGGCTACACCTTC.

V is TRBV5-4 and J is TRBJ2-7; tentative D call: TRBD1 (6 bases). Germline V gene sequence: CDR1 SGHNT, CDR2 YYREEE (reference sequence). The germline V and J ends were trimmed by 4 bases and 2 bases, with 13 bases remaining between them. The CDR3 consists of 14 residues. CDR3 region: CASSVFRGPYEQYF. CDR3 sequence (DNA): TGTGCCAGCAGCGTCTTCAGGGGCCCCTACGAGCAGTACTTC.

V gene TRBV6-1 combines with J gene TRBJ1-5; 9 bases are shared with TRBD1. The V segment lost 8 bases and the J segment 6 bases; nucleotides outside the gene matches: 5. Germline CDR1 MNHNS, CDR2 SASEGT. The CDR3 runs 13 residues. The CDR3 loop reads CASLGQGSQPQHF. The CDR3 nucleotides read TGTGCCAGCCTCGGACAGGGGAGTCAGCCCCAGCATTTT.

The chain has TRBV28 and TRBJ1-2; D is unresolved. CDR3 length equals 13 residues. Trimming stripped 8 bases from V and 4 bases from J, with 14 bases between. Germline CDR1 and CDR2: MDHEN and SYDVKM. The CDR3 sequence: CASDPGPTYGYTF. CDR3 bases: TGTGCCAGCGATCCCGGGCCCACCTATGGCTACACCTTC.

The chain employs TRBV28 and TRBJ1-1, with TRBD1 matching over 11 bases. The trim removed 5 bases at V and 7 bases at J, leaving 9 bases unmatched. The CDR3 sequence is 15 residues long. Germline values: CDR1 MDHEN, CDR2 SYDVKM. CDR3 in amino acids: CASSPGTGGSVEAFF. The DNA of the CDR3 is TGTGCCAGCAGTCCTGGGACAGGGGGGTCGGTTGAAGCTTTCTTT.

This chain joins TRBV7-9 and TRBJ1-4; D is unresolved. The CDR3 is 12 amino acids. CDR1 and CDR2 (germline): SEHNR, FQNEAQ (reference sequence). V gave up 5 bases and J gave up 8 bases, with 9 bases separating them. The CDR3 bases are TGTGCCAGCAGCCTAGTTAGGGAAAAACTGTTTTTT. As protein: CASSLVREKLFF.

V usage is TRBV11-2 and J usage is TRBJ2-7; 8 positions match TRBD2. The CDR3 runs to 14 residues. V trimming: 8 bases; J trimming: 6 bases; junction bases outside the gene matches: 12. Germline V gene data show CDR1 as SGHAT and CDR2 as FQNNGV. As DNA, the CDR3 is TGTGCCAGCTGCCCAGCGGGGGCTTTGGGCGAGCAGTACTTC. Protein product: CASCPAGALGEQYF.

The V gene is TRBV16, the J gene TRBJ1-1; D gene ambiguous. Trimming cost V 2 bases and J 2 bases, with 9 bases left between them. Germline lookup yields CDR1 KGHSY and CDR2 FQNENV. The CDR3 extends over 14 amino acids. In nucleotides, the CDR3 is TGTGCCAGCAGCCAACAAGGGAAAAACACTGAAGCTTTCTTT. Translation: CASSQQGKNTEAFF.

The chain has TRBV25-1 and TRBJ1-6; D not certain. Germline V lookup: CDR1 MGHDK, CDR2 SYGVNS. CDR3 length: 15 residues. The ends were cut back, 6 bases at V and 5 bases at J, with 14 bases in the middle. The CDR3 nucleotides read TGTGCCAGCAGCCCACCGATGACGGATAATTCACCCCTCCACTTT. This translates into CASSPPMTDNSPLHF.

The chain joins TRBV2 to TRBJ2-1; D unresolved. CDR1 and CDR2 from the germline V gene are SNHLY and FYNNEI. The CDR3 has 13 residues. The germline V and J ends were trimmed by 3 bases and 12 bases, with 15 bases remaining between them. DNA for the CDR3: TGTGCCAGCAGTGAGCTTATGGGCCGAGGGCAGTTCTTC. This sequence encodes CASSELMGRGQFF.

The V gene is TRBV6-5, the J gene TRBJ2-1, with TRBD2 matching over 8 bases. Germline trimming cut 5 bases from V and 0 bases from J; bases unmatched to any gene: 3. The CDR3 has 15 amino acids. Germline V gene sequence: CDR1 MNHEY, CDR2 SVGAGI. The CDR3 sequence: CASSLSGNSYNEQFF. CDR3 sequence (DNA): TGTGCCAGCAGTCTTAGCGGGAACTCCTACAATGAGCAGTTCTTC.

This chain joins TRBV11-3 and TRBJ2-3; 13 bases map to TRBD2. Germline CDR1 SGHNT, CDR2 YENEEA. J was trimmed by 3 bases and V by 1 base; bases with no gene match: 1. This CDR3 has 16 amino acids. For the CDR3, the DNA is TGTGCCAGCAGCTTAGGGACTAGCGGGAGAACAGATACGCAGTATTTT. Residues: CASSLGTSGRTDTQYF. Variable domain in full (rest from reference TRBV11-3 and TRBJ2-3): EAGVVQSPRYKIIEKKQPVAFWCNPISGHNTLYWYLQNLGQGPELLIRYENEEAVDDSQLPKDRFSAERLKGVDSTLKIQPAELGDSAVYLCASSLGTSGRTDTQYFGPGTRLTVL.

The CDR3 protein is CASRGLAGGSYNEQFF. The CDR3 DNA reads TGTGCCAGTAGGGGACTAGCGGGGGGATCCTACAATGAGCAGTTCTTC. This chain connects TRBV19 to TRBJ2-1, with 15 positions matching TRBD2. This CDR3 is built from 16 residues. The germline CDR1 and CDR2 sequences are LNHDA and SQIVND (reference sequence). V lost 6 bases to trimming and J lost 1 base; unmatched junction nucleotides: 1.

CDR3 coding DNA: TGTGCCAGCAGTAGCTCCGAGACCCAGTACTTC. It specifies CASSSSETQYF. V is TRBV27 and J is TRBJ2-5; D uncertain. The ends were cut back, 5 bases at V and 5 bases at J, with 6 bases in the middle. CDR1 and CDR2 from the germline V gene are MNHEY and SMNVEV (reference sequence). This CDR3 has 11 amino acids.

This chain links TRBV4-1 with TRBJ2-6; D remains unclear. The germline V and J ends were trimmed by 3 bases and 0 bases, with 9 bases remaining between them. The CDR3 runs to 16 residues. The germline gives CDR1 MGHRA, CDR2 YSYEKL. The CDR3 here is CASSHFHVSGANVLTF. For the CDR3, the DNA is TGCGCCAGCAGCCACTTCCACGTCTCTGGGGCCAACGTCCTGACTTTC.

The CDR3 DNA follows: TGTGCCAGCAGACAGGGACAGACGCGGGAGACCCAGTACTTC. Translated, it gives CASRQGQTRETQYF. The chain has TRBV7-6 and TRBJ2-5; TRBD1 agrees at 7 bases. Germline V gene sequence: CDR1 SGHVS, CDR2 FNYEAQ. With V trimmed by 6 bases and J by 5 bases, 9 bases remained unmatched. The CDR3 is made up of 14 amino acids.